A single sample is the source of the 21 T cell receptor beta chains below, sequenced in a study of blood T cell repertoires in COVID-19. Generated by immunoSEQ multiplex PCR, the TCRdb table keeps only in-frame clones and is missing some. Here the sample spans 150,000 to 200,000 clones, roughly 82% being singletons. The sample comprised peripheral blood. Source of these receptors: a middle-aged woman with COVID-19, enrolled during active disease.

This rearrangement joins TRBV5-1 to TRBJ2-7; TRBD1 matches at 11 bases. The CDR3 has 14 amino acids. Losses at the gene ends were 4 bases for V and 2 bases for J; bases not matched to a gene: 2. Germline V lookup: CDR1 SGHRS, CDR2 YFSETQ. The CDR3 is CASSPGQGAYEQYV. DNA of the CDR3: TGCGCCAGCAGCCCGGGACAGGGGGCCTACGAGCAGTACGTC.

CDR3: CASSLVLNNEQFF. The CDR3 DNA reads TGTGCCAGCAGCTTAGTTCTAAACAATGAGCAGTTCTTC. The chain joins TRBV7-9 to TRBJ2-1; D is undetermined. In germline, CDR1 is SEHNR, CDR2 FQNEAQ (reference sequence). V lost 1 base, J lost 5 bases, and 6 bases lay in between. The CDR3 has 13 amino acids. The variable domain in full, completed from reference TRBV7-9 and TRBJ2-1, reads DTGVSQNPRHKITKRGQNVTFRCDPISEHNRLYWYRQTLGQGPEFLTYFQNEAQLEKSRLLSDRFSAERPKGSFSTLEIQRTEQGDSAMYLCASSLVLNNEQFFGPGTRLTVL.

The chain is built from TRBV28 and TRBJ2-4; possible D gene TRBD1, 6 bases. The CDR3 consists of 14 residues. The germline V gene has CDR1 MDHEN and CDR2 SYDVKM. Trimming removed 2 bases from V and 8 bases from J, with 13 bases in between. The CDR3 DNA sequence: TGTGCCAGCAGTTTAGGACAGACGGGATACATTCAGTACTTC. Amino acids: CASSLGQTGYIQYF.

As to this clone: Other DNA sequences in this sample translate to the same CDR3. The CDR3 nucleotides read TGTGCCAGCAGTACGGACAGGGGCACTGAAGCTTTCTTT. Its translation is CASSTDRGTEAFF. The gene calls are TRBV27 and TRBJ1-1; 9 bases map to TRBD1. V was clipped by 5 bases and J by 4 bases; unmatched bases: 2. Per the germline V gene, CDR1 is MNHEY and CDR2 is SMNVEV (reference sequence). This CDR3 spans 13 amino acids.

The chain uses TRBV15 and TRBJ2-1, with TRBD1 identical over 12 bases. The CDR3 covers 15 residues. CDR1 is LNHNV and CDR2 is YYDKDF in the germline V gene (reference sequence). The V gene end was trimmed by 4 bases and the J gene end by 9 bases; junction bases not matched to a gene: 7. In DNA form, the CDR3 reads TGTGCCACCAGCATTGAGCCGGGACAGGGGGCTGAGCAGTTCTTC. The encoded protein is CATSIEPGQGAEQFF. Full variable domain (outside the CDR3, taken from reference TRBV15 and TRBJ2-1): DAMVIQNPRYQVTQFGKPVTLSCSQTLNHNVMYWYQQKSSQAPKLLFHYYDKDFNNEADTPDNFQSRRPNTSFCFLDIRSPGLGDTAMYLCATSIEPGQGAEQFFGPGTRLTVL.

The V and J genes are TRBV24-1 and TRBJ2-2; D unclear. The CDR3 runs to 12 residues. The V gene lost 8 bases and the J gene lost 1 base, with 4 bases spanning the gap. Germline CDR1 KGHDR, CDR2 SFDVKD. CDR3 protein: CATNGNTGELFF. The CDR3 region has the DNA TGTGCCACCAACGGGAACACCGGGGAGCTGTTTTTT.

V usage is TRBV12-3 or TRBV12-4 and J usage is TRBJ1-1; 7 bases fit TRBD1. With 6 bases clipped from V and 4 bases from J, the junction kept 5 bases outside the gene matches. This CDR3 is built from 13 residues. Here the CDR3 DNA reads TGTGCCAGCAGCAAGGGACAGCTCACTGAAGCTTTCTTT. Translating it yields CASSKGQLTEAFF.

This chain joins TRBV28 and TRBJ1-5; TRBD1 is a possible D gene (6 bases). Germline V gives CDR1 MDHEN, CDR2 SYDVKM. The CDR3 sequence is 15 residues long. V lost 5 bases and J 0 bases, leaving 11 bases between the germline ends. The CDR3 sequence is CASSSGQYSNQPQHF. DNA of the CDR3: TGTGCCAGCAGTAGTGGACAGTATAGCAATCAGCCCCAGCATTTT.

This clone was detected only a few times. The rearrangement uses TRBV28 and TRBJ1-3; D might be TRBD1 (6 bases). The germline V gene encodes CDR1 MDHEN and CDR2 SYDVKM. This CDR3 contains 17 residues. V lost 5 bases, J lost 4 bases, and 21 bases lay in between. This CDR3 reads CASSPNPSRGRGNTIYF. The CDR3 DNA reads TGTGCCAGCAGTCCTAACCCCAGCAGGGGTCGCGGAAACACCATATATTTT.

This clone has only one observation. V gene TRBV12-3 or TRBV12-4 combines with J gene TRBJ2-1; D remains unclear. The CDR3 covers 12 residues. V lost 3 bases to trimming and J lost 9 bases, with 9 bases between them. CDR3 sequence (DNA): TGTGCCAGCAGTTTCTCTATAAGTGAGCAGTTCTTC. Residues: CASSFSISEQFF.

CDR3 coding DNA: TGTGCCAGCACTTGGGGGGACGCCCGGGAAAAACTGTTTTTT. Translating it yields CASTWGDAREKLFF. J is TRBJ1-4 and V is TRBV7-9, with D perhaps matching TRBD1 (5 bases). In germline, CDR1 is SEHNR, CDR2 FQNEAQ (reference sequence). The CDR3 totals 14 residues. Between the trimmed V and J ends, which lost 7 bases and 8 bases, there was a span of 17 bases.

This chain connects TRBV6-5 to TRBJ2-7; 7 nucleotides match TRBD1. Germline CDR1 MNHEY, CDR2 SVGAGI. After removal of 6 bases from V and 4 bases from J, the junction contained 12 bases not matched to a gene. This CDR3 has 15 amino acids. CDR3 region: CASRGNRDSDYEQYV. The CDR3 coding sequence is TGTGCCAGCAGGGGGAACCGGGACAGTGATTACGAGCAGTACGTC.

This rearrangement joins TRBV19 to TRBJ1-1, with D possibly TRBD1 on 5 matching bases. V gave up 3 bases and J gave up 6 bases, with 14 bases separating them. The CDR3 is 14 amino acids. Germline V gene sequence: CDR1 LNHDA, CDR2 SQIVND (reference sequence). DNA of the CDR3: TGTGCCAGTAGTATCAGGACACCTTTAGCTGAAGCTTTCTTT. This codes for CASSIRTPLAEAFF.

The chain is built from TRBV29-1 and TRBJ2-1, with D tentatively TRBD2 (5 bases). The CDR3 has 11 residues. Germline V gene sequence: CDR1 SQVTM, CDR2 ANQGSEA. V was shortened by 7 bases and J by 9 bases, with 13 bases between the two germline ends. The CDR3: CSARRGSEQFF. The DNA for the CDR3 is TGCAGCGCCCGCCGGGGAAGTGAGCAGTTCTTC.

The gene calls are TRBV4-1 and TRBJ1-4; TRBD1 matches at 7 bases. The CDR3 loop spans 15 amino acids. The junction had 6 bases not matched to a gene; V was cut back by 4 bases and J by 4 bases. Germline V gene lookup returns CDR1 MGHRA and CDR2 YSYEKL. The CDR3 loop is CASSRGTAVNEKLFF. The CDR3 bases are TGCGCCAGCAGCCGAGGGACAGCGGTTAATGAAAAACTGTTTTTT.

V and J are TRBV6-6 and TRBJ1-6, with a tentative D call TRBD1 (5 bases). Trimming took off 6 bases at V and 6 bases at J, with 12 bases between the two ends. Germline loops: CDR1 MNHNY, CDR2 SVGAGI (reference sequence). The CDR3 totals 14 residues. The CDR3 spells CASSPREANSPLHF. In DNA form, the CDR3 reads TGTGCCAGCAGCCCCAGGGAGGCTAATTCACCCCTCCACTTT.

V usage is TRBV9 and J usage is TRBJ2-1; weak D call: TRBD2 (6 bases). The CDR3 length is 15 residues. Germline CDR1 is SGDLS and CDR2 is YYNGEE. The ends were cut back, 2 bases at V and 1 base at J, with 10 bases in the middle. In nucleotides, the CDR3 is TGTGCCAGCAGCGTGTGGGGGGTATCCTACAATGAGCAGTTCTTC. It yields the protein CASSVWGVSYNEQFF.

CDR3 sequence: CASSQDTVRTDTQYF. CDR3 DNA sequence: TGTGCCAGCAGCCAAGATACTGTTCGCACAGATACGCAGTATTTT. The rearrangement joins TRBV3-1 (or the pseudogene TRBV3-2) to TRBJ2-3; D is ambiguous. Trimming pared 0 bases from V and 1 base from J, leaving 8 bases between. The length of the CDR3 is 15 residues. The germline CDR1 and CDR2 sequences are LGHDT and YNNKEL (reference sequence).

This clone has just a few counts. The chain recombines TRBV5-1 with TRBJ2-2, with 8 nucleotides matching TRBD2. The CDR3 is 16 residues long. Losses at the gene ends were 4 bases for V and 0 bases for J; bases not matched to a gene: 5. Per the germline V gene, CDR1 is SGHRS and CDR2 is YFSETQ. The CDR3 nucleotides are TGCGCCAGCAGCCCGACGACTAGCGCGAACACCGGGGAGCTGTTTTTT. Protein: CASSPTTSANTGELFF. The whole variable domain, filled in from reference TRBV5-1 and TRBJ2-2, reads KAGVTQTPRYLIKTRGQQVTLSCSPISGHRSVSWYQQTPGQGLQFLFEYFSETQRNKGNFPGRFSGRQFSNSRSEMNVSTLELGDSALYLCASSPTTSANTGELFFGEGSRLTVL.

V and J are TRBV25-1 and TRBJ2-1; 9 bases are shared with TRBD2. Looked up from germline, CDR1 is MGHDK and CDR2 is SYGVNS. V lost 4 bases and J lost 0; bases outside the gene matches: 10. The CDR3 is 18 amino acids. The CDR3 loop reads CASSGGTLSGSSYNEQFF. CDR3 bases: TGTGCCAGCAGTGGTGGTACCCTTAGCGGGAGCTCCTACAATGAGCAGTTCTTC. The full variable domain, completed using reference TRBV25-1 and TRBJ2-1, is EADIYQTPRYLVIGTGKKITLECSQTMGHDKMYWYQQDPGMELHLIHYSYGVNSTEKGDLSSESTVSRIRTEHFPLTLESARPSHTSQYLCASSGGTLSGSSYNEQFFGPGTRLTVL.

As DNA, the CDR3 is TGTGCCAGCAGTCCGAGCCAGGGGACGTATGGCTACACCTTC. Translated: CASSPSQGTYGYTF. V gene TRBV27 combines with J gene TRBJ1-2; perhaps TRBD1 as D (6 bases). The length of the CDR3 is 14 residues. The V gene's germline CDR1 is MNHEY and CDR2 SMNVEV (reference sequence). V was pared by 5 bases and J by 5 bases, with 15 bases between.